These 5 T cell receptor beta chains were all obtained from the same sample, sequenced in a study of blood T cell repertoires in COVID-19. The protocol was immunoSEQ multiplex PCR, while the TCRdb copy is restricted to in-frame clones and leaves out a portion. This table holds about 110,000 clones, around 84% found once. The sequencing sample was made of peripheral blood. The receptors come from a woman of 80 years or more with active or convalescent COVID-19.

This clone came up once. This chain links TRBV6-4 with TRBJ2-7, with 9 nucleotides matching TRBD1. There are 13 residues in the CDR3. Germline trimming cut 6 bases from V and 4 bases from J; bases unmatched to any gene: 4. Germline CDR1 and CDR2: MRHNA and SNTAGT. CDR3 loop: CASSPDRGYEQYF. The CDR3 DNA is TGTGCCAGCAGCCCGGACAGGGGTTACGAGCAGTACTTC.

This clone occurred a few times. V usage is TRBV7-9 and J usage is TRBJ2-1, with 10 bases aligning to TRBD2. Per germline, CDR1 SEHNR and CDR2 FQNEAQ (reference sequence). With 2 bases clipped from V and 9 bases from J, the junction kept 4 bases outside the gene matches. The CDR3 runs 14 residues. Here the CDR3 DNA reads TGTGCCAGCAGCTTACTAGCGGGAGATGTTGAGCAGTTCTTC. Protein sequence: CASSLLAGDVEQFF.

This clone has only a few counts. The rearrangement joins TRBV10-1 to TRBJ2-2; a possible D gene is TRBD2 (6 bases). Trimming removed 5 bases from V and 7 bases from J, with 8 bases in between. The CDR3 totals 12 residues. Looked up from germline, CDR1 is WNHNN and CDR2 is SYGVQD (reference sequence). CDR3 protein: CASSKTSGELFF. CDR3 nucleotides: TGCGCCAGCAGTAAGACTAGCGGGGAGCTGTTTTTT.

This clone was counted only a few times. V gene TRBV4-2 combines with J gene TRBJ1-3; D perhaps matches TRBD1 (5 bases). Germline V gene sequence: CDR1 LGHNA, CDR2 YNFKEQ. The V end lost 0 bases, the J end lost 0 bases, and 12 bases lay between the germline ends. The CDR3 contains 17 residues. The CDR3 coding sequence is TGTGCCAGCAGCCAAGATGTGACAGCTCGCTCTGGAAACACCATATATTTT. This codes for CASSQDVTARSGNTIYF.

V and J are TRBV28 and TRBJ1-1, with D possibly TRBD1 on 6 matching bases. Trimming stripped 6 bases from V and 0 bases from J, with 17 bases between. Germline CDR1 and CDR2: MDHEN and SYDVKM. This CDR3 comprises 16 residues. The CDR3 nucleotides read TGTGCCAGCAGCATCAGGACGGGGGGGCTGAACACTGAAGCTTTCTTT. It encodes CASSIRTGGLNTEAFF.